The 30 T cell receptor beta chains in this list originate from one sample, sequenced in a study of blood T cell repertoires in COVID-19. Data came from immunoSEQ multiplex PCR; TCRdb stores just in-frame clones and leaves some out. The repertoire holds approximately 300,000 clones, more than 75% seen once, with under 2% in the top ten. Specimen: peripheral blood. The receptors shown here come from a woman in her forties or fifties with acute or convalescent COVID-19.

V usage is TRBV4-1 and J usage is TRBJ1-1; D is perhaps TRBD1 (6 bases). The CDR3 extends over 19 amino acids. V gave up 0 bases and J gave up 1 base, with 21 bases separating them. From germline, CDR1 is MGHRA and CDR2 YSYEKL. DNA for the CDR3: TGCGCCAGCAGCCAAGACCCGGGGAGACTTGGACAGAAGAACACTGAAGCTTTCTTT. Its translation: CASSQDPGRLGQKNTEAFF.

This clone was seen just once. The chain combines TRBV5-1 with TRBJ2-7; 9 bases are a match to TRBD1. Looked up from germline, CDR1 is SGHRS and CDR2 is YFSETQ. V was pared by 0 bases and J by 4 bases, with 2 bases of the junction left unmatched. This CDR3 has 14 amino acids. CDR3 protein: CASSLEGQGYEQYF. DNA of the CDR3: TGCGCCAGCAGCTTGGAGGGACAGGGATACGAGCAGTACTTC.

The chain recombines TRBV19 with TRBJ1-1; 8 positions agree with TRBD1. Unmatched junction bases numbered 14, after V lost 6 bases and J lost 5 bases. Germline V lookup: CDR1 LNHDA, CDR2 SQIVND (reference sequence). This CDR3 region has 16 residues. CDR3 bases: TGTGCCAGTAGCCATGACAGGGGAGGCGAGCGAACTGAAGCTTTCTTT. It yields the protein CASSHDRGGERTEAFF.

V is TRBV7-2 and J is TRBJ1-1, with TRBD1 identical over 8 bases. V dropped 2 bases and J dropped 6; count of bases not matched to a gene: 8. CDR3 length: 15 residues. The V gene's germline CDR1 is SGHTA and CDR2 FQGNSA. The CDR3 spells CASSLMGQGASEAFF. The CDR3 nucleotides read TGTGCCAGCAGCTTAATGGGGCAGGGGGCCTCTGAAGCTTTCTTT.

The chain joins TRBV5-1 to TRBJ2-7; D unclear. V gave up 4 bases and J gave up 2 bases, with 10 bases separating them. CDR1 and CDR2 (germline): SGHRS, YFSETQ. The CDR3 has 13 amino acids. The CDR3 DNA follows: TGCGCCAGCAGCCTGGACGGTACCTACGAGCAGTACTTC. Residues: CASSLDGTYEQYF.

This sequence joins TRBV15 and TRBJ1-3; maybe TRBD1 (6 bases). Per germline, CDR1 LNHNV and CDR2 YYDKDF (reference sequence). This CDR3 region has 17 residues. V shed 3 bases and J shed 0 bases, with 15 bases lying between them. In DNA, the CDR3 is TGTGCCACCAGCAGGAACCGACAGGCTCGCTCTGGAAACACCATATATTTT. Its translation: CATSRNRQARSGNTIYF.

The chain joins TRBV7-6 to TRBJ1-3; the D gene is possibly TRBD1 (6 bases). V lost 5 bases and J lost 4, with 18 bases in between. The germline V gene encodes CDR1 SGHVS and CDR2 FNYEAQ. This CDR3 has 16 residues. The CDR3 here is CASSQWDKPGGNTIYF. The DNA for the CDR3 is TGTGCCAGCAGCCAGTGGGACAAACCAGGAGGAAACACCATATATTTT.

The chain combines TRBV6-6 with TRBJ2-1, with 8 bases lining up with TRBD1. The CDR3 totals 20 residues. V dropped 6 bases and J dropped 9; count of bases not matched to a gene: 28. The V gene's germline CDR1 is MNHNY and CDR2 SVGAGI (reference sequence). The CDR3 sequence is CASSWLVGAGGDSGGGEQFF. As DNA, the CDR3 is TGTGCCAGCAGCTGGTTGGTGGGGGCAGGGGGCGACTCCGGAGGTGGTGAGCAGTTCTTC.

The CDR3 DNA follows: TGCAGCGGGGAGGGTCCGGGCCTTCGGGGATTCGTGCCAGATACGCAGTATTTT. Translation: CSGEGPGLRGFVPDTQYF. This chain uses TRBV29-1 with TRBJ2-3, with 7 positions matching TRBD2. The CDR3 contains 18 residues. V dropped 7 bases and J dropped 4; count of bases not matched to a gene: 23. Germline values: CDR1 SQVTM, CDR2 ANQGSEA.

The chain is built from TRBV11-3 and TRBJ2-2, with a possible D match to TRBD2 (7 bases). Germline CDR1 SGHNT, CDR2 YENEEA. Between the trimmed V and J ends, which lost 5 bases and 3 bases, there was a span of 16 bases. This CDR3 spans 16 amino acids. The CDR3: CASSPSQGGDTGELFF. The CDR3 nucleotides are TGTGCCAGCAGCCCCTCACAGGGAGGGGACACCGGGGAGCTGTTTTTT. The whole variable domain, remainder taken from reference TRBV11-3 and TRBJ2-2, is EAGVVQSPRYKIIEKKQPVAFWCNPISGHNTLYWYLQNLGQGPELLIRYENEEAVDDSQLPKDRFSAERLKGVDSTLKIQPAELGDSAVYLCASSPSQGGDTGELFFGEGSRLTVL.

This clone was picked up one time. The chain joins TRBV5-5 to TRBJ2-7; D unclear. This CDR3 contains 14 residues. Germline lookup yields CDR1 SGHKS and CDR2 YYEKEE (reference sequence). Trimming pared 3 bases from V and 3 bases from J, leaving 13 bases between. This CDR3 reads CASSSAVGFYEQYF. The CDR3 coding sequence is TGTGCCAGCAGCTCCGCAGTCGGGTTCTACGAGCAGTACTTC.

V is TRBV28 and J is TRBJ2-1, with TRBD2 matching 10 bases. V shed 8 bases and J 3 bases; nucleotides not matched to a gene: 7. CDR3 length: 15 residues. Germline CDR1 and CDR2: MDHEN and SYDVKM. The CDR3 DNA reads as TGTGCCAGCGTCCTTACTAGCGGGATCTACAATGAGCAGTTCTTC. This gives the protein CASVLTSGIYNEQFF.

The V gene is TRBV7-2, the J gene TRBJ1-1; D is possibly TRBD1 (6 bases). The V and J ends lost 9 bases and 3 bases respectively, with 23 bases between them. This CDR3 region has 16 residues. Per germline, CDR1 SGHTA and CDR2 FQGNSA. The CDR3, as DNA: TGTGCCAGTCCAGAGCACACAGGGTTTTCGTACACTGAAGCTTTCTTT. As protein: CASPEHTGFSYTEAFF.

In regard to this clone: Distinct nucleotide sequences in the sample also encode this CDR3. This chain uses TRBV7-3 with TRBJ2-3; tentative D call: TRBD2 (5 bases). Germline-derived CDR1 and CDR2 are SGHTA and FQGTGA. CDR3 size: 15 residues. The V end was cut by 1 base, the J end by 3 bases, with 11 bases between. The CDR3 protein is CASSLMAGGTDTQYF. CDR3 nucleotide sequence: TGTGCCAGCAGCTTAATGGCGGGTGGGACAGATACGCAGTATTTT.

The chain has TRBV19 and TRBJ1-1; 9 bases align to TRBD1. The CDR3 sequence is 13 residues long. From germline, CDR1 is LNHDA and CDR2 SQIVND (reference sequence). V gave up 0 bases and J gave up 10 bases; unmatched junction bases: 3. CDR3: CASSIETGGVAFF. CDR3 sequence (DNA): TGTGCCAGTAGTATAGAGACAGGGGGAGTAGCTTTCTTT. Supplemented by reference TRBV19 and TRBJ1-1, the full variable domain reads DGGITQSPKYLFRKEGQNVTLSCEQNLNHDAMYWYRQDPGQGLRLIYYSQIVNDFQKGDIAEGYSVSREKKESFPLTVTSAQKNPTAFYLCASSIETGGVAFFGQGTRLTVV.

The rearrangement links TRBV28 to TRBJ1-5; D perhaps matches TRBD1 (5 bases). The CDR3 runs to 13 residues. Germline V CDR1 and CDR2: MDHEN, SYDVKM. V dropped 6 bases and J dropped 5 bases, with 11 bases sitting between them. The CDR3 sequence is CASRRQLYQPQHF. The CDR3 coding sequence is TGTGCCAGCAGAAGACAGCTCTATCAGCCCCAGCATTTT.

The chain couples TRBV7-9 to TRBJ2-7, with 9 bases that match TRBD1. V shed 5 bases and J 2 bases; nucleotides not matched to a gene: 7. The CDR3 consists of 15 residues. Germline loops: CDR1 SEHNR, CDR2 FQNEAQ (reference sequence). Written as DNA, the CDR3 is TGTGCCAGCAGCCTGCCCTGGACAGGGGCCTACGAGCAGTACTTC. Translation gives CASSLPWTGAYEQYF.

This clone is a singleton in its sample. The rearrangement links TRBV5-1 to TRBJ2-3; a possible D gene is TRBD2 (5 bases). The CDR3 contains 15 residues. Trimming left V 1 base short and J 1 base short, with 10 bases between. CDR1 SGHRS and CDR2 YFSETQ come from the germline V gene. The DNA for the CDR3 is TGCGCCAGCAGCTTGTCGGGGTCTGGCACAGATACGCAGTATTTT. Translating it yields CASSLSGSGTDTQYF. The full variable domain, rest sourced from reference TRBV5-1 and TRBJ2-3, is KAGVTQTPRYLIKTRGQQVTLSCSPISGHRSVSWYQQTPGQGLQFLFEYFSETQRNKGNFPGRFSGRQFSNSRSEMNVSTLELGDSALYLCASSLSGSGTDTQYFGPGTRLTVL.

The sample holds one count of this clone. This chain joins TRBV19 and TRBJ1-4; no definite D call. V dropped 6 bases and J dropped 8 bases, with 4 bases sitting between them. The germline V gene has CDR1 LNHDA and CDR2 SQIVND (reference sequence). The CDR3 consists of 10 residues. The CDR3 spells CASRREKLFF. The DNA for the CDR3 is TGTGCCAGTAGGAGGGAAAAACTGTTTTTT.

Remarks on this clone: At one end the junction does not follow the germline gene, possibly because of a read error. The J gene is TRBJ2-1, the V gene TRBV27; D may be TRBD2 (5 bases). From germline, CDR1 is MNHEY and CDR2 SMNVEV (reference sequence). The CDR3 length is 11 residues. The CDR3 loop is CASSKNEQAVF. The DNA of the CDR3 is TGTGCCAGCAGCAAGAATGAGCAAGCGGTCTTC.

The V and J genes are TRBV27 and TRBJ2-7, with TRBD1 matching over 8 bases. The V and J ends lost 2 bases and 6 bases, in that order; junction bases with no gene match: 6. The CDR3 totals 14 residues. In germline, CDR1 is MNHEY, CDR2 SMNVEV (reference sequence). The CDR3 DNA reads TGTGCCAGCAGTTTACCGGGACAGGAAGGCGAGCAGTACTTC. This translates into CASSLPGQEGEQYF.

The chain couples TRBV20-1 to TRBJ1-1; D not certain. The CDR3 is 14 residues long. Trimming shortened V by 3 bases and J by 0 bases, and 11 bases separated the two germline ends. The germline gives CDR1 DFQATT, CDR2 SNEGSKA (reference sequence). CDR3 in amino acids: CSASEGGMNTEAFF. The CDR3 DNA sequence: TGCAGTGCTAGTGAGGGAGGAATGAACACTGAAGCTTTCTTT.

This sequence joins TRBV20-1 and TRBJ2-7; possibly TRBD2 for D (5 bases). The V gene's germline CDR1 is DFQATT and CDR2 SNEGSKA (reference sequence). V was cut by 6 bases and J by 2 bases, with 17 bases left in between. The CDR3 loop spans 14 amino acids. CDR3 residues: CSASLGGRTYEQYF. CDR3 sequence (DNA): TGCAGTGCCAGTCTGGGCGGGCGAACCTACGAGCAGTACTTC.

This chain links TRBV18 with TRBJ2-7; 8 bases match TRBD1. Unmatched junction bases numbered 9, after V lost 0 bases and J lost 5 bases. The germline V gene has CDR1 KGHSH and CDR2 LQKENI. This CDR3 has 16 amino acids. CDR3: CASSPPRQDRVNEQYF. DNA of the CDR3: TGTGCCAGCTCACCACCTCGCCAGGACAGGGTTAACGAGCAGTACTTC. The entire variable domain, with the rest obtained from reference TRBV18 and TRBJ2-7, is as follows: NAGVMQNPRHLVRRRGQEARLRCSPMKGHSHVYWYRQLPEEGLKFMVYLQKENIIDESGMPKERFSAEFPKEGPSILRIQQVVRGDSAAYFCASSPPRQDRVNEQYFGPGTRLTVT.

The chain joins TRBV2 to TRBJ1-2, with unresolved D. Trimming shortened V by 5 bases and J by 4 bases, and 14 bases separated the two germline ends. The CDR3 sequence is 14 residues long. Germline V lookup: CDR1 SNHLY, CDR2 FYNNEI. The CDR3 sequence: CASSRETGIYGYTF. CDR3 sequence (DNA): TGTGCCAGCAGTCGCGAGACGGGGATCTATGGCTACACCTTC. The variable domain in full, completed from reference TRBV2 and TRBJ1-2, reads EPEVTQTPSHQVTQMGQEVILRCVPISNHLYFYWYRQILGQKVEFLVSFYNNEISEKSEIFDDQFSVERPDGSNFTLKIRSTKLEDSAMYFCASSRETGIYGYTFGSGTRLTVV.

V and J are TRBV7-2 and TRBJ1-2, with D perhaps matching TRBD1 (5 bases). Trimming pared 3 bases from V and 8 bases from J, leaving 13 bases between. CDR1 SGHTA and CDR2 FQGNSA come from the germline V gene. The CDR3 length is 13 residues. CDR3 residues: CASSLSGGSGYTF. CDR3 bases: TGTGCCAGCAGCTTGAGCGGGGGATCAGGCTACACCTTC.

This chain uses TRBV24-1 with TRBJ2-7; 11 nucleotides match TRBD1. The CDR3 contains 14 residues. Germline loops: CDR1 KGHDR, CDR2 SFDVKD. J lost 4 bases, V lost 9 bases, and 7 bases had no gene match. CDR3 coding DNA: TGTGCCACCGCCTCCGGGACAGGGGGTTACGAGCAGTACTTC. Translation gives CATASGTGGYEQYF.

This chain joins TRBV5-1 and TRBJ1-1; TRBD1 aligns across 9 bases. Trimming at V came to 0 bases and at J to 5 bases, leaving 8 bases not matched to a gene. The CDR3 covers 16 residues. CDR1 SGHRS and CDR2 YFSETQ come from the germline V gene. The DNA of the CDR3 is TGCGCCAGCAGCTTGGAAGTACAGGGGGCAGGGACTGAAGCTTTCTTT. It codes for CASSLEVQGAGTEAFF. The full variable domain, in which reference TRBV5-1 and TRBJ1-1 provide the parts outside the CDR3, is KAGVTQTPRYLIKTRGQQVTLSCSPISGHRSVSWYQQTPGQGLQFLFEYFSETQRNKGNFPGRFSGRQFSNSRSEMNVSTLELGDSALYLCASSLEVQGAGTEAFFGQGTRLTVV.

The gene calls are TRBV5-1 and TRBJ1-5; a weak D match, TRBD1 (5 bases). The germline gives CDR1 SGHRS, CDR2 YFSETQ. The CDR3 runs 16 residues. V lost 0 bases to trimming and J lost 3 bases, with 13 bases between them. The CDR3 protein is CASSLDPGTPNQPQHF. Here the CDR3 DNA reads TGCGCCAGCAGCTTGGACCCTGGGACTCCCAATCAGCCCCAGCATTTT.

The chain employs TRBV23-1 and TRBJ1-6; 10 bases line up with TRBD1. TRBV23-1 is an ORF, with its function uncertain. The CDR3 length is 18 residues. V lost 8 bases, J lost 6 bases, and 16 bases stayed unmatched. The CDR3 loop reads CASSGTGELTVGNSPLHF. The CDR3, as DNA: TGCGCCAGCTCCGGGACAGGGGAGTTAACCGTGGGTAATTCACCCCTCCACTTT.